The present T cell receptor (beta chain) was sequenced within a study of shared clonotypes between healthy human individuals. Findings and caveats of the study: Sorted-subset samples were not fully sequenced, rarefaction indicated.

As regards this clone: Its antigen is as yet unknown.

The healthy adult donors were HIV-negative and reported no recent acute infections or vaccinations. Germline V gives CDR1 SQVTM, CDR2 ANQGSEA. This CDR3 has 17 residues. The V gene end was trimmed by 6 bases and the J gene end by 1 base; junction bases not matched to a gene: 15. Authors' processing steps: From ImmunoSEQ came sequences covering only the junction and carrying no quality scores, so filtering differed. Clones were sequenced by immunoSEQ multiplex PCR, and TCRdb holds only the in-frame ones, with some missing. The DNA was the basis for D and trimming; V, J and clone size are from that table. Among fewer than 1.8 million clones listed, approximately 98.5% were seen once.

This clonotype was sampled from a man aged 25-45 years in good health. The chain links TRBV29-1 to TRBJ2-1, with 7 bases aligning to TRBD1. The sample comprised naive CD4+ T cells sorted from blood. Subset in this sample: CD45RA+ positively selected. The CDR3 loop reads CSVPRRGGVSSYNEQFF. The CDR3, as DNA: TGCAGCGTCCCCCGACGAGGGGGCGTGAGTTCCTACAATGAGCAGTTCTTC.